These 30 T cell receptor beta chains were all obtained from the same sample, sequenced in a study of CD8+ T cells in alopecia areata. TCR sequencing used cDNA made by reverse transcription of extracted RNA. Profiled with immunoSEQ multiplex PCR; TCRdb holds only in-frame clones, not every one. The table includes 85,000 to 110,000 clones, roughly half detected once. Sample: CD4+ T cells sorted from blood. The receptors here all came from a human donor in good health.

This clone came up a few times. CDR3 residues: CAWSKGHTGELFF. CDR3 in DNA: TGTGCCTGGAGCAAAGGGCACACCGGGGAGCTGTTTTTT. The V call is TRBV30, the J call TRBJ2-2; D is undetermined. The CDR3 has 13 amino acids. Trimming pared 3 bases from V and 3 bases from J, leaving 8 bases between. CDR1 and CDR2 (germline): GTSNPN, SVGIG (reference sequence).

The genes are TRBV5-6 and TRBJ1-3, with D possibly being TRBD1 (5 bases). The CDR3 runs to 18 residues. Germline V gives CDR1 SGHDT, CDR2 YYEEEE. The V end lost 2 bases, the J end lost 1 base, and 19 bases lay between the germline ends. The CDR3 region is CASSFRQRIRGSGNTIYF. In DNA, the CDR3 is TGTGCCAGCAGCTTTCGACAGCGTATACGTGGTTCTGGAAACACCATATATTTT.

This clone was detected only a few times. The CDR3 coding sequence is TGTGCCAGCAGGGACAGGGTCAAGGACACTGAAGCTTTCTTT. This sequence encodes CASRDRVKDTEAFF. This rearrangement joins TRBV6-4 to TRBJ1-1, with TRBD1 identical over 8 bases. The trim removed 6 bases at V and 3 bases at J, leaving 6 bases unmatched. Germline CDR1 reads MRHNA; CDR2 reads SNTAGT. There are 14 residues in the CDR3.

V gene TRBV30 combines with J gene TRBJ1-1; 7 bases fit TRBD1. CDR1 is GTSNPN and CDR2 is SVGIG in the germline V gene (reference sequence). This CDR3 comprises 14 residues. Trimming at V came to 5 bases and at J to 4 bases, leaving 10 bases not matched to a gene. The CDR3 DNA sequence: TGTGCCTGGGACAAAACAGGGGTGCCCACTGAAGCTTTCTTT. It encodes CAWDKTGVPTEAFF.

The chain uses TRBV29-1 and TRBJ1-1; TRBD1 aligns across 8 bases. The germline CDR1 and CDR2 sequences are SQVTM and ANQGSEA. The ends lost 6 bases at V and 1 base at J; junction bases unmatched: 4. This CDR3 is 13 amino acids long. The CDR3 reads CSVRTGGNTEAFF. In nucleotides, the CDR3 is TGCAGCGTGCGCACAGGGGGGAACACTGAAGCTTTCTTT.

This clone was found a few times. The chain carries TRBV15 and TRBJ2-4; TRBD2 matches at 13 bases. This CDR3 comprises 14 residues. V lost 3 bases to trimming and J lost 14 bases; unmatched junction nucleotides: 7. The germline V gene encodes CDR1 LNHNV and CDR2 YYDKDF (reference sequence). As DNA, the CDR3 is TGTGCCACCAGCAGGGATACGGGACTAGCGGGGAAGTACTTC. Translated: CATSRDTGLAGKYF.

This rearrangement joins TRBV29-1 to TRBJ2-1, with 8 bases lining up with TRBD1. Trimming took 8 bases from V and 1 from J; bases not matched to a gene: 7. Germline CDR1 and CDR2: SQVTM and ANQGSEA. The CDR3 contains 14 residues. The chain's CDR3 is CSIRQGASYNEQFF. The CDR3 DNA sequence: TGCAGCATTCGGCAGGGGGCGTCCTACAATGAGCAGTTCTTC.

The genes are TRBV29-1 and TRBJ2-3; no clear D. Trimming took off 4 bases at V and 0 bases at J, with 8 bases between the two ends. Germline V gene data show CDR1 as SQVTM and CDR2 as ANQGSEA. The CDR3 contains 13 residues. The CDR3 bases are TGCAGCGTTGTCGAGGTTAGCACAGATACGCAGTATTTT. Translated: CSVVEVSTDTQYF.

The table lists this clone with many counts. The chain carries TRBV4-3 and TRBJ1-2, with D unclear. Trimming stripped 1 base from V and 7 bases from J, with 10 bases between. CDR3 size: 13 residues. Germline V gene lookup returns CDR1 LGHNA and CDR2 YSLEER. The CDR3 DNA reads as TGCGCCAGCAGCCAAGTGGGCCACGGTGGCTACACCTTC. It yields the protein CASSQVGHGGYTF.

This rearrangement joins TRBV23-1 to TRBJ2-7, with D unclear. TRBV23-1 has ORF status, its function being uncertain. The CDR3 runs to 13 residues. V gave up 8 bases and J gave up 6 bases, with 17 bases separating them. This chain's CDR3 is CASPLRHPSEQYF. The CDR3 DNA reads as TGCGCCAGCCCCCTCAGACACCCCAGCGAGCAGTACTTC.

This clone was counted once. The chain carries TRBV18 and TRBJ2-1; 10 nucleotides align to TRBD2. J was trimmed by 7 bases and V by 8 bases; bases with no gene match: 5. Germline loops: CDR1 KGHSH, CDR2 LQKENI. The CDR3 contains 13 residues. Here the CDR3 DNA reads TGTGCCAGCACAATAGCGGGGGGAAATGAGCAGTTCTTC. Amino acids: CASTIAGGNEQFF.

This chain connects TRBV27 to TRBJ1-1, with 8 bases identical to TRBD1. Trimming cost V 5 bases and J 7 bases; bases outside gene matches: 12. This CDR3 comprises 15 residues. Germline V gene sequence: CDR1 MNHEY, CDR2 SMNVEV (reference sequence). Here the CDR3 DNA reads TGTGCCAGCAGTCCTCGACAGGGGAGGGGGAGTGAAGCTTTCTTT. Its translation: CASSPRQGRGSEAFF.

V and J are TRBV7-9 and TRBJ2-3; tentatively, D is TRBD2 (7 bases). Looked up from germline, CDR1 is SEHNR and CDR2 is FQNEAQ (reference sequence). The V and J ends lost 0 bases and 6 bases respectively, with 10 bases between them. The CDR3 is 14 residues long. The CDR3 region is CASSLAAGADTQYF. Here the CDR3 DNA reads TGTGCCAGCAGCTTAGCTGCGGGGGCGGATACGCAGTATTTT.

This clone has a handful of counts. This chain connects TRBV2 to TRBJ2-1; D is undetermined. Germline lookup yields CDR1 SNHLY and CDR2 FYNNEI. The CDR3 has 15 residues. Trimming pared 5 bases from V and 0 bases from J, leaving 11 bases between. The CDR3 DNA sequence: TGTGCCAGCAGTTCGGACGGGTTCTCCTACAATGAGCAGTTCTTC. This codes for CASSSDGFSYNEQFF.

The chain carries TRBV29-1 and TRBJ2-5; D uncertain. The CDR3 is 13 amino acids. Germline V lookup: CDR1 SQVTM, CDR2 ANQGSEA. V shed 0 bases and J shed 5 bases, with 10 bases lying between them. This CDR3 reads CSVEEVSRETQYF. The CDR3 DNA sequence: TGCAGCGTTGAAGAAGTGTCGAGGGAGACCCAGTACTTC.

This chain joins TRBV6-6 and TRBJ1-6; 9 bases are a match to TRBD1. Germline V gene lookup returns CDR1 MNHNY and CDR2 SVGAGI (reference sequence). V was pared by 5 bases and J by 7 bases, with 3 bases of the junction left unmatched. This CDR3 contains 14 residues. The CDR3 region is CASSAGTGNSPLHF. As DNA, the CDR3 is TGTGCCAGCAGTGCCGGGACAGGGAATTCACCCCTCCACTTT.

In its sample, this clone was seen a few times. As DNA, the CDR3 is TGTGCCAGCAGCTTAGCCGGAAACCGGCGAGAGACCCAGTACTTC. It specifies CASSLAGNRRETQYF. The gene calls are TRBV7-2 and TRBJ2-5; D remains ambiguous. Trimming cost V 0 bases and J 4 bases, with 12 bases left between them. Germline V CDR1 and CDR2: SGHTA, FQGNSA. The length of the CDR3 is 15 residues. Full variable domain (rest looked up from reference TRBV7-2 and TRBJ2-5): GAGVSQSPSNKVTEKGKDVELRCDPISGHTALYWYRQSLGQGLEFLIYFQGNSAPDKSGLPSDRFSAERTGGSVSTLTIQRTQQEDSAVYLCASSLAGNRRETQYFGPGTRLLVL.

V is TRBV29-1 and J is TRBJ1-1; D is perhaps TRBD1 (6 bases). The V gene's germline CDR1 is SQVTM and CDR2 ANQGSEA. V lost 6 bases and J lost 1, with 12 bases in between. The CDR3 is made up of 13 amino acids. The CDR3 protein is CSVRRQENTEAFF. In DNA form, the CDR3 reads TGCAGCGTACGACGACAGGAGAACACTGAAGCTTTCTTT.

This clone was counted between two and nine times. The V and J genes are TRBV7-2 and TRBJ2-1, with a possible D match to TRBD2 (7 bases). The CDR3 has 14 amino acids. Germline V CDR1 and CDR2: SGHTA, FQGNSA. Trimming removed 4 bases from V and 7 bases from J, with 14 bases in between. The CDR3 spells CASSYGGPRNEQFF. As DNA, the CDR3 is TGTGCCAGCAGCTACGGGGGGCCGCGGAATGAGCAGTTCTTC.

The chain joins TRBV7-2 to TRBJ2-3; the D gene could be TRBD1 or TRBD2 (6 bases each). Germline CDR1 SGHTA, CDR2 FQGNSA. The CDR3 is made up of 15 amino acids. Trimming took 0 bases from V and 8 from J, leaving 15 bases between them. As DNA, the CDR3 is TGTGCCAGCAGCTTAGCCTGGGGGGCGACTGTTACGCAGTATTTT. Residues: CASSLAWGATVTQYF.

A single count supports this clone. The gene calls are TRBV27 and TRBJ2-7; possible D gene TRBD1, 5 bases. The CDR3 has 14 residues. CDR1 is MNHEY, CDR2 SMNVEV, per germline (reference sequence). V was trimmed by 6 bases and J by 5 bases, leaving 17 bases between them. The CDR3 bases are TGTGCCAGCAGCCCCCAGGGCCCCCTCGACGAGCAGTACTTC. Its protein product is CASSPQGPLDEQYF.

This chain uses TRBV6-1 with TRBJ1-2; D is unresolved. This CDR3 spans 13 amino acids. Trimming left V 1 base short and J 3 bases short, with 6 bases between. Germline V lookup: CDR1 MNHNS, CDR2 SASEGT. Written as DNA, the CDR3 is TGTGCCAGCAGTGAAGGGGAGCACTATGGCTACACCTTC. Translating it yields CASSEGEHYGYTF.

The chain employs TRBV9 and TRBJ2-3; tentatively, D is TRBD1 (6 bases). The CDR3 runs to 14 residues. Germline CDR1 is SGDLS and CDR2 is YYNGEE. V lost 0 bases and J lost 3, with 8 bases in between. The CDR3 loop is CASSVEQGTDTQYF. In nucleotides, the CDR3 is TGTGCCAGCAGCGTAGAACAGGGAACAGATACGCAGTATTTT.

This clone was observed a handful of times. This chain joins TRBV19 and TRBJ1-1, with D unclear. Germline V gene lookup returns CDR1 LNHDA and CDR2 SQIVND (reference sequence). Deletions cut 7 bases from V and 1 base from J, with 13 bases between. This CDR3 has 14 residues. Here the CDR3 DNA reads TGTGCCAGTATAATCGTGGTGCGGAACACTGAAGCTTTCTTT. It translates to CASIIVVRNTEAFF. The full variable domain, in which reference TRBV19 and TRBJ1-1 provide the parts outside the CDR3, is DGGITQSPKYLFRKEGQNVTLSCEQNLNHDAMYWYRQDPGQGLRLIYYSQIVNDFQKGDIAEGYSVSREKKESFPLTVTSAQKNPTAFYLCASIIVVRNTEAFFGQGTRLTVV.

The table lists this clone with a few counts. CDR3 sequence (DNA): TGTGCCAGCAGCAGGAGACAGTTCTATGGCTACACCTTC. Its translation: CASSRRQFYGYTF. This chain connects TRBV5-6 to TRBJ1-2; weak D call: TRBD1 (5 bases). Germline V lookup: CDR1 SGHDT, CDR2 YYEEEE. The V end was cut by 4 bases, the J end by 4 bases, with 11 bases between. The CDR3 extends over 13 amino acids. Full variable domain (missing parts from reference TRBV5-6 and TRBJ1-2): DAGVTQSPTHLIKTRGQQVTLRCSPKSGHDTVSWYQQALGQGPQFIFQYYEEEERQRGNFPDRFSGHQFPNYSSELNVNALLLGDSALYLCASSRRQFYGYTFGSGTRLTVV.

This clone was seen more than once but under ten times. Other DNA sequences from this sample encode an identical CDR3 as well. The chain carries TRBV29-1 and TRBJ1-2; 7 bases map to TRBD1. CDR3 length: 12 residues. Germline V CDR1 and CDR2: SQVTM, ANQGSEA. V dropped 7 bases and J dropped 4; count of bases not matched to a gene: 6. The CDR3 sequence is CSAMTGLYGYTF. CDR3 in DNA: TGCAGCGCTATGACAGGGCTCTATGGCTACACCTTC.

This chain links TRBV7-2 with TRBJ2-3; D gene unclear. This CDR3 has 12 residues. Germline CDR1 is SGHTA and CDR2 is FQGNSA. With 4 bases removed from V and 4 bases from J, the gap between germline ends came to 6 bases. The CDR3: CASSSISDTQYF. CDR3 nucleotides: TGTGCCAGCAGCTCGATTTCAGATACGCAGTATTTT.

The rearrangement joins TRBV4-1 to TRBJ1-4, with 12 bases aligning to TRBD1. There are 17 residues in the CDR3. Germline CDR1 is MGHRA and CDR2 is YSYEKL. J gave up 7 bases and V 2 bases, and 8 bases lay outside the gene matches. This CDR3 reads CASSQFGTGGRSEKLFF. In DNA form, the CDR3 reads TGCGCCAGCAGCCAATTCGGGACAGGGGGCCGGAGTGAAAAACTGTTTTTT.

The chain employs TRBV7-2 and TRBJ2-1; TRBD1 matches at 7 bases. Germline CDR1 reads SGHTA; CDR2 reads FQGNSA. J lost 4 bases, V lost 5 bases, and 8 bases had no gene match. The CDR3 extends over 15 amino acids. The CDR3 region is CASSVRDRAYNEQFF. In DNA, the CDR3 is TGTGCCAGCAGCGTCCGGGACAGAGCTTACAATGAGCAGTTCTTC.

This sequence joins TRBV5-6 and TRBJ2-7; 8 nucleotides line up with TRBD1. With V trimmed by 0 bases and J by 5 bases, 10 bases remained unmatched. The germline V gene has CDR1 SGHDT and CDR2 YYEEEE. The length of the CDR3 is 16 residues. The CDR3 region is CASSLELRGRTNEQYF. DNA of the CDR3: TGTGCCAGCAGCTTGGAGCTCAGGGGGCGGACCAACGAGCAGTACTTC.